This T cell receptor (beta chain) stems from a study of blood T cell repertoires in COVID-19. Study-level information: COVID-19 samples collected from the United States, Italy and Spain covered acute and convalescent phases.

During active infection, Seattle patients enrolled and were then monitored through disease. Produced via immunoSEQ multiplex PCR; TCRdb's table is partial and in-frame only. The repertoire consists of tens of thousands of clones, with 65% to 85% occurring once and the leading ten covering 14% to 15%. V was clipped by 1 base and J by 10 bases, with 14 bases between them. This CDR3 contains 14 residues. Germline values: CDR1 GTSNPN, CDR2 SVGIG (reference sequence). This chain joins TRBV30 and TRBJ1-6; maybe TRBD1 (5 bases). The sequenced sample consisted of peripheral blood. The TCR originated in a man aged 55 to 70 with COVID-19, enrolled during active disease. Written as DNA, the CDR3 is TGTGCCTGGAGTGGGGAGGGGACCCAATCACCCCTCCACTTT. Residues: CAWSGEGTQSPLHF.